This T cell receptor beta chain was sequenced during a study of blood T cell repertoires in COVID-19. As handled by the study authors: Quantification of nucleated cells was approximated via reference gene primer amplification. Assay used: immunoSEQ multiplex PCR; TCRdb lists only in-frame clones, some missing. The DNA gave D and trimming, while V, J and clone size come from that table. The profile shows roughly 250,000 clones, about 90% of them singletons. Those who participated ranged in age from roughly 18 to 95 years and resided in some 24 US areas. Participants were placed into cohorts based on the clinical history they reported. Deletions cut 1 base from V and 5 bases from J, with 9 bases between. The germline gives CDR1 GTSNPN, CDR2 SVGIG (reference sequence). The CDR3 has 14 residues.

The V gene is TRBV30, the J gene TRBJ1-6; a possible D gene is TRBD1 (5 bases). The specimen sequenced was PBMCs or T cells enriched from blood (not recorded which). The receptor was isolated from a woman between 40 and 50 years old with acute COVID-19. CDR3 protein: CAWSEGRNNSPLHF. CDR3 sequence (DNA): TGTGCCTGGAGTGAGGGGAGGAATAATTCACCCCTCCACTTT.